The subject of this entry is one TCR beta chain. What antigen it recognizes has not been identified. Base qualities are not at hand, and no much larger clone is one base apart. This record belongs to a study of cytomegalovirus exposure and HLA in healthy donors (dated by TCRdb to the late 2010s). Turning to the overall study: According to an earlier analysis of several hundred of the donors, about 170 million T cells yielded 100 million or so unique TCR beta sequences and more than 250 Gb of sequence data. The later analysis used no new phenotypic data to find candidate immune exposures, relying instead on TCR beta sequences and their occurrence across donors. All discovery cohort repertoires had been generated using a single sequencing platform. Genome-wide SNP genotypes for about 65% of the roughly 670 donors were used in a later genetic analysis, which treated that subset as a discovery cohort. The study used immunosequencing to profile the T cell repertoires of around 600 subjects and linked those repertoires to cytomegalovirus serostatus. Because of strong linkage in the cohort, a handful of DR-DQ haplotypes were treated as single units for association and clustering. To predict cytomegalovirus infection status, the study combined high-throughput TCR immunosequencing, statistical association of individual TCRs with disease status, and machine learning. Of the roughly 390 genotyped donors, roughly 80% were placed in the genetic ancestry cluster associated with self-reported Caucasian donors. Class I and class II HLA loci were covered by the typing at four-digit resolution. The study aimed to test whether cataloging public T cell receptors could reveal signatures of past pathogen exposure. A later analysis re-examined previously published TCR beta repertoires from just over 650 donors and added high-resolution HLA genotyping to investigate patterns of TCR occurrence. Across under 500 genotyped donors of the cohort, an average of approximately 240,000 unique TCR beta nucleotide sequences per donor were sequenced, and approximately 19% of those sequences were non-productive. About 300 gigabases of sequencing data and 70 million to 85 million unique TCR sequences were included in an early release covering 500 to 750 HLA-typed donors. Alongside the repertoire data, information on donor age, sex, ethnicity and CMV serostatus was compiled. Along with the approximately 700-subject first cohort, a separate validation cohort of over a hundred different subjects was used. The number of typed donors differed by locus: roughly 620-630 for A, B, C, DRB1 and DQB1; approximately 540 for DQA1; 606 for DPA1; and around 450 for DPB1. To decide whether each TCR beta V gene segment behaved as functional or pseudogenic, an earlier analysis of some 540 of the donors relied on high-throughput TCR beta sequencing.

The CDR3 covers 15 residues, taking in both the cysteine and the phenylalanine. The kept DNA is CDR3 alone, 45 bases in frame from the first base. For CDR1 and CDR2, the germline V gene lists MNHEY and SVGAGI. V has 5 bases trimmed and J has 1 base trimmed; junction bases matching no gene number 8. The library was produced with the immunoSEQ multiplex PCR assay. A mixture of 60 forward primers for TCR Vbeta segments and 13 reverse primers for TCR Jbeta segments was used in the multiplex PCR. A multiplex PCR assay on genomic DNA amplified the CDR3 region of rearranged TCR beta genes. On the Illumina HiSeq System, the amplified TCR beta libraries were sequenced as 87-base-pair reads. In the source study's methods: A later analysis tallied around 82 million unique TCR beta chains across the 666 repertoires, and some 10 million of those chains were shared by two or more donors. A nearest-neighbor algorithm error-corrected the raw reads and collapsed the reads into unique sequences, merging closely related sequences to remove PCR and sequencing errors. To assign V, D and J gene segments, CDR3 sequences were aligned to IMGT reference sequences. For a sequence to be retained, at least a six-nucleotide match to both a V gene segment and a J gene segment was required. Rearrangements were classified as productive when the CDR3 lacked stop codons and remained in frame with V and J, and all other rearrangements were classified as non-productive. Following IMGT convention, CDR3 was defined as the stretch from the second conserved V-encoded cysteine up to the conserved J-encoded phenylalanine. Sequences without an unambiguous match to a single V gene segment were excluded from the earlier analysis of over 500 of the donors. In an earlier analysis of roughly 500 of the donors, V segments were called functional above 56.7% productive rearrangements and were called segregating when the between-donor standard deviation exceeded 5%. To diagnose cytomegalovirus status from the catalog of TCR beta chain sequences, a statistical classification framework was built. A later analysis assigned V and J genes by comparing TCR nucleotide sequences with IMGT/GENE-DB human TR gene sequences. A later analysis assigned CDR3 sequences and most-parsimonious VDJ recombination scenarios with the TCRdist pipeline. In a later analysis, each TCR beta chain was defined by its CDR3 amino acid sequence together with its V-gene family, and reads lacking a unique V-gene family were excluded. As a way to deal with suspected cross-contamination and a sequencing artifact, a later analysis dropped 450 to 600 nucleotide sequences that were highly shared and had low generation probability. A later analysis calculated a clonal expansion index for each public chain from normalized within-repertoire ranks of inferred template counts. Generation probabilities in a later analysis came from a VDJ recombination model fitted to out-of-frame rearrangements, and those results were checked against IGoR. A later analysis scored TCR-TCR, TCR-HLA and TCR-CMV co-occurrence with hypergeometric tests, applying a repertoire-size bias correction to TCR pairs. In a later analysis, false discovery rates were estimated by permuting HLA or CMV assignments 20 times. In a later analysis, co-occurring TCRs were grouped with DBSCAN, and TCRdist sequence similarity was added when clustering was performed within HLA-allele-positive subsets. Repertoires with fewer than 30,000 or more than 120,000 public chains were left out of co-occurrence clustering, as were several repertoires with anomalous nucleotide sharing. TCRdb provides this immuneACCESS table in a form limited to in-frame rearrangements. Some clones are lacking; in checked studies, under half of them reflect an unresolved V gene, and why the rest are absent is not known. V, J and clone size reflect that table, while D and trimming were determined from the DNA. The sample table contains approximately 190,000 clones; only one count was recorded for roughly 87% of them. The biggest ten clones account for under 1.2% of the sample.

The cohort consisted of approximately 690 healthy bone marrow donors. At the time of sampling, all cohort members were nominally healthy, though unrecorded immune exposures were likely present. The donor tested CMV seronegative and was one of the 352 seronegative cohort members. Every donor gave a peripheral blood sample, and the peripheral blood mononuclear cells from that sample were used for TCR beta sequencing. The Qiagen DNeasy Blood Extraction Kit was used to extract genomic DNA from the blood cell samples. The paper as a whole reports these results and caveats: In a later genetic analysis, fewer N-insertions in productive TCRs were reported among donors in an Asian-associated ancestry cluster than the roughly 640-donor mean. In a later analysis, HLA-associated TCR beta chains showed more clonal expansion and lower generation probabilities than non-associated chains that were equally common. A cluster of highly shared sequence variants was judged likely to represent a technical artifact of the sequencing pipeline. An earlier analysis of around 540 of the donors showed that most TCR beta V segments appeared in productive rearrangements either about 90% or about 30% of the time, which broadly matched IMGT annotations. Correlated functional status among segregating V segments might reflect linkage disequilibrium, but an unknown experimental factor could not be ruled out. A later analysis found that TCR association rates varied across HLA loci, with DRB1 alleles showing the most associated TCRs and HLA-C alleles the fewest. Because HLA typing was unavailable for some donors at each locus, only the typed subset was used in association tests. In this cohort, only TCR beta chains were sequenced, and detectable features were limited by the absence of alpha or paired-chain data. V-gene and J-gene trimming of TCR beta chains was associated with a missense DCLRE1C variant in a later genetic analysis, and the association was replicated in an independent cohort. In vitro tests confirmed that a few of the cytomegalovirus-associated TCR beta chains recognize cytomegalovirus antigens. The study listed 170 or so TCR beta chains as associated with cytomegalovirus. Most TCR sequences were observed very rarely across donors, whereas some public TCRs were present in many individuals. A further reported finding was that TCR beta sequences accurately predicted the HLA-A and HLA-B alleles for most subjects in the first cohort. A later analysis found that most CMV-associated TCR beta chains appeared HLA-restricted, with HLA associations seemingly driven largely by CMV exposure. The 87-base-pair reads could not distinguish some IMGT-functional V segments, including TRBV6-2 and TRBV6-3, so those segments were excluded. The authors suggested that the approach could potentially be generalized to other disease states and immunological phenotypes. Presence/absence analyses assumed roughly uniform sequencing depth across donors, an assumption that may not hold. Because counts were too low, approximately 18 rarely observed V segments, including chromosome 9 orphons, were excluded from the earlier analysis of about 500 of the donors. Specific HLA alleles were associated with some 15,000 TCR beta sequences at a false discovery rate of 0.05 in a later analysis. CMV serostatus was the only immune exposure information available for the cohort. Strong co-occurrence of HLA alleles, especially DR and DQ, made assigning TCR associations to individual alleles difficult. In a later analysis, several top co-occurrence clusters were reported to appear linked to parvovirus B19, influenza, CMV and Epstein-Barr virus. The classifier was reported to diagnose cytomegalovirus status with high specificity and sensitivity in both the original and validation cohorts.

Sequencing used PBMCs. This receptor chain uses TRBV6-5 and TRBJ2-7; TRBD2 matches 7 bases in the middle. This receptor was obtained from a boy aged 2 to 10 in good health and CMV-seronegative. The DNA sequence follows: TGTGCCAGCAGTATCTACTCCGGGGGGTCCTACGAGCAGTACTTC. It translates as CASSIYSGGSYEQYF.